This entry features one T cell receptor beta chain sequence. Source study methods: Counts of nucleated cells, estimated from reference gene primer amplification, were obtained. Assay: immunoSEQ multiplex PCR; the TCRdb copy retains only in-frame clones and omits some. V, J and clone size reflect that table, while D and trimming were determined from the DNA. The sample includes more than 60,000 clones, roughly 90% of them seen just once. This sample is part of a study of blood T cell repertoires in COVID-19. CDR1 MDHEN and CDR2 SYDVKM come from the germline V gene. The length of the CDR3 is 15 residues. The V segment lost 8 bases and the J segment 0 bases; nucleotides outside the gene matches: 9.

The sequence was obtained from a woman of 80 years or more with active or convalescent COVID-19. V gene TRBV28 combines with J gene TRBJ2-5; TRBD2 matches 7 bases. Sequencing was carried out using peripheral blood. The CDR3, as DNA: TGTGCCAGCTACAAAGCGGGAAAGTACCAAGAGACCCAGTACTTC. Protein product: CASYKAGKYQETQYF. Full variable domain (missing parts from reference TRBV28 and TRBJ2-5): DVKVTQSSRYLVKRTGEKVFLECVQDMDHENMFWYRQDPGLGLRLIYFSYDVKMKEKGDIPEGYSVSREKKERFSLILESASTNQTSMYLCASYKAGKYQETQYFGPGTRLLVL.